This TCR beta chain was recovered during a study of blood T cells in healthy people across ages. The individuals who served as donors were healthy Caucasians living in Russia, aged about 6 to 95. The second PCR ran roughly 6 to 11 cycles with a sample-barcoded 5' primer and J-beta primers. TCRdb re-analysed the 5' RACE reads in MiXCR, keeping a single row per CDR3 protein. Of under 700,000 distinct CDR3 sequences detected, under 30% appear once; the ten largest clones hold approximately 10%. The CDR3 loop spans 13 amino acids. V gave up 7 bases and J gave up 7 bases; unmatched junction bases: 11. Germline CDR1 and CDR2: SQVTM and ANQGSEA. This sample was shared with a second study, whose subject was T cells of mothers and their children.

The receptor comes from a boy aged 5-17 years in good health. The sample was blood. This chain uses TRBV29-1 with TRBJ2-7; 9 nucleotides line up with TRBD2. CDR3 residues: CSAKDSGSREQYF. The CDR3 DNA sequence: TGCAGCGCCAAGGATAGCGGGAGTAGGGAGCAGTACTTC.